Below, one T cell receptor beta chain is given with its context. These data come from a study of blood T cell repertoires in COVID-19. Study background: T cells, B-cell-depleted T cells, or PBMCs provided the cDNA or gDNA that served as material.

Source study methods: Nucleated cell counts were estimated from reference gene primer amplification. Sequencing used immunoSEQ multiplex PCR; TCRdb keeps in-frame clones, though not all of them. Clone size and V and J calls were adopted from that table, with D and trimming inferred from the DNA. The table lists 62,000 or so clones, approximately 80% of them singletons, with less than 4.5% in the top ten. The germline gives CDR1 MDHEN, CDR2 SYDVKM. The V end was cut by 3 bases, the J end by 3 bases, with 14 bases between. The CDR3 sequence is 15 residues long. This receptor was obtained from a woman aged 40 to 49 with acute COVID-19. V and J are TRBV28 and TRBJ2-5, with D uncertain. Sequenced input: PBMCs or T cells enriched from blood (not recorded which). CDR3 sequence (DNA): TGTGCCAGCAGTTTTGGTCGGAGACCCGAAGAGACCCAGTACTTC. Translated, it gives CASSFGRRPEETQYF.